This T cell receptor (beta chain) came from a study of vaccination effects on CD4 cells after COVID-19. Across the whole study: A median of 72 days separated the second dose and sampling. General study results and limits: Late after vaccination, infection- and vaccine-induced clones showed marked clonal contraction.

TCRdb keeps only in-frame clones here, not all; method: immunoSEQ multiplex PCR. The data hold about 45,000 clones, with about 70% observed a single time. A remark on this clone: What it recognizes is unknown.

V gave up 4 bases and J gave up 4 bases, with 11 bases separating them. The CDR3 covers 13 residues. Germline-derived CDR1 and CDR2 are SGHDN and FVKESK. With more than nine days of culture completed, CD4+ T cells were isolated. The participants, recipients of two vaccine doses, got either BNT162b2 or mRNA-1273. Recipients of the vaccine had no prior SARS-CoV-2 infection and negative nucleocapsid antibodies. The chain carries TRBV14 and TRBJ2-7; TRBD1 might be the D (5 bases). The sample was CD4+ T cells from PBMCs cultured without peptide, taken after COVID-19 vaccination. This TCR derives from a human donor who received a COVID-19 vaccine. CDR3 in DNA: TGTGCCAGCAGCCCAGGGTTAGGATACGAGCAGTACTTC. Its protein product is CASSPGLGYEQYF.